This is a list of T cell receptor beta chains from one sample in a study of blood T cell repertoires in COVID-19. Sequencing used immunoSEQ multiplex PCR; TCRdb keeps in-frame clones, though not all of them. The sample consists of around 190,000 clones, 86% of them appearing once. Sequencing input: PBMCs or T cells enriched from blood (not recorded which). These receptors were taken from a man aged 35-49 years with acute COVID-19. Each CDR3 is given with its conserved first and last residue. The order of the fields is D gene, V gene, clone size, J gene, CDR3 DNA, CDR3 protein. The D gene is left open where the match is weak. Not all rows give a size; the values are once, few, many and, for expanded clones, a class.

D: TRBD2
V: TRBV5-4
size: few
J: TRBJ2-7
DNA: TGTGCCAGCAGCTCTATCGAAGCGGGAACGGTCGACGAGCAGTACTTC
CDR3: CASSSIEAGTVDEQYF

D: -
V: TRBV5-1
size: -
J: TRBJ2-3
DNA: TGCGCCAGCAGCTTGATTGGTGGGAGAGGGACAGATACGCAGTATTTT
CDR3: CASSLIGGRGTDTQYF

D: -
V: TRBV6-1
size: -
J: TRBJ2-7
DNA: TGTGCCAGCAGTGAATTCCCCCCTCAGTACTTC
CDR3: CASSEFPPQYF

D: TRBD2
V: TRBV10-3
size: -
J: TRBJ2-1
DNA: TGTGCCATCAGCGGGACTAGCGGGAGCGATGAGCAGTTCTTC
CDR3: CAISGTSGSDEQFF

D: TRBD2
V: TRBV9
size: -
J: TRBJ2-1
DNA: TGTGCCAGCAGCGCCCTAGCGGGAGATAACGGTGAGCAGTTCTTC
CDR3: CASSALAGDNGEQFF

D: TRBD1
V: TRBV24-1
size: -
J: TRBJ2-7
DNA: TGTGCCACCAGTGACCCCAGACAGGGGACTGGCGAGCAGTACTTC
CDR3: CATSDPRQGTGEQYF

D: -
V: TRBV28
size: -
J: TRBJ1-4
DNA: TGTGCCAGCAGTTGGGTGAGGGAGGTTAATGAAAAACTGTTTTTT
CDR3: CASSWVREVNEKLFF

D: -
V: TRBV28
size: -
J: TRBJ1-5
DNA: TGTGCCAGCAGTCCACCAAGTCCGCCCGGGCCCCAGCATTTT
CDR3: CASSPPSPPGPQHF

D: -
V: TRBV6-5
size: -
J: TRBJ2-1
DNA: TGTGCCAGCAGGGGGATGGGAGGCAAAAATGAGCAGTTCTTC
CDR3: CASRGMGGKNEQFF

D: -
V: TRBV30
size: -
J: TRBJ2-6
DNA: TGTGCCTGGAGTAAACGGGCGGGTGGGGCCAACGTCCTGACTTTC
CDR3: CAWSKRAGGANVLTF

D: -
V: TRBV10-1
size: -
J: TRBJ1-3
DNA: TGCGCCAGCAGTGAGTCGAACGTCGGGAGCTCTGGAAACACCATATATTTT
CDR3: CASSESNVGSSGNTIYF

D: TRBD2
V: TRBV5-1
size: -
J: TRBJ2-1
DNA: TGCGCCAGCAGCCTCAGACTAGCGGGAGGAGCGGCTGAGCAGTTCTTC
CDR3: CASSLRLAGGAAEQFF

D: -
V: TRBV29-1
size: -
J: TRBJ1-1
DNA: TGCAGCGCCACTCACTCCCCAACCACTGAAGCTTTCTTT
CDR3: CSATHSPTTEAFF

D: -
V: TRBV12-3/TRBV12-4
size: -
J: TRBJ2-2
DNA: TGTGCCAGCAGTCCCAGTTACACCGGGGAGCTGTTTTTT
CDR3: CASSPSYTGELFF

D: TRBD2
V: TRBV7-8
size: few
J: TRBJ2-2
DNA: TGTGCCAGCTTAGCGGGAGTGTCTGTCGGGGAGCTGTTTTTT
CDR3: CASLAGVSVGELFF

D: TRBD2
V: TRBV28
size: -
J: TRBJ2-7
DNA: TGTGCCAGCAGTGAGGGGACTAGCGGGACCTACGAGCAGTACTTC
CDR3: CASSEGTSGTYEQYF

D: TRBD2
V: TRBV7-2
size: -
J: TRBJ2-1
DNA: TGTGCCAGCAGCTTAGAGGCTAGCGGGAGGAGCAATGAGCAGTTCTTC
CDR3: CASSLEASGRSNEQFF

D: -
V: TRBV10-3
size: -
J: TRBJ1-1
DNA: TGTGCCATCAGTGGGGCGAAGACTGAAGCTTTCTTT
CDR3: CAISGAKTEAFF

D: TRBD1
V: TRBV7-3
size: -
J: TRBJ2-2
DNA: TGTGCCAGCAGTCGGAACACAGGGGACACCGGGGAGCTGTTTTTT
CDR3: CASSRNTGDTGELFF

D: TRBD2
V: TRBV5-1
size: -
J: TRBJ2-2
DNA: TGCGCCAGCAAAATGGGACTAGCGGGAGGATACAACACCGGGGAGCTGTTTTTT
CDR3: CASKMGLAGGYNTGELFF

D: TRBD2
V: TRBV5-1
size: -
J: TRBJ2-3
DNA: TGCGCCAGCAGAGGACTAGATGGGACGTATACGCAGTATTTT
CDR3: CASRGLDGTYTQYF

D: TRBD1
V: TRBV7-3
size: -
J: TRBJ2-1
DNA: TGTGCCAGCAGCCTCCCCCTTGGGACAGTAGGCAATGAGCAGTTCTTC
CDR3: CASSLPLGTVGNEQFF

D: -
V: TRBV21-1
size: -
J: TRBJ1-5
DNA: TGTGCCAGCAGCACAAACAGGGAATTAGGGCAGCCCCAGCATTTT
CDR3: CASSTNRELGQPQHF

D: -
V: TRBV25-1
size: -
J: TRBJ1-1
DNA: TGTGCCAGCAGTGAACACAGGGTTCTCACTGAAGCTTTCTTT
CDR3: CASSEHRVLTEAFF

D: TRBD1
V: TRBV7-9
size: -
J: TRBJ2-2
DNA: TGTGCCAGCAGCTTAGAGGACAGGGTAGGCGGGGAGCTGTTTTTT
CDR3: CASSLEDRVGGELFF

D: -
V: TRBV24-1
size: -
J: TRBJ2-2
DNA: TGTGCCACCAGTGATTGGAGACAGATCCTCACCGGGGAGCTGTTTTTT
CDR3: CATSDWRQILTGELFF

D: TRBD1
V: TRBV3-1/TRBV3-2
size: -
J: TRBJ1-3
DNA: TGTGCCAGCAGCCCCCTGGGACAGGGAAAGGACACCATATATTTT
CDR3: CASSPLGQGKDTIYF

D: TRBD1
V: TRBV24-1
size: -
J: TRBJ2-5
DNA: TGTGCCACTCAAGGGGGCTTCGAGACCCAGTACTTC
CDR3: CATQGGFETQYF

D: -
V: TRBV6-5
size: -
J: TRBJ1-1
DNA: TGTGCCAGCAGTTACGGCCGGAACACTGAAGCTTTCTTT
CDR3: CASSYGRNTEAFF

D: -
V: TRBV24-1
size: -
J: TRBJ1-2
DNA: TGTGCCACCAGTGCCCGAGACTATGGCTACACCTTC
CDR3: CATSARDYGYTF

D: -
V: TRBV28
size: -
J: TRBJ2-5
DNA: TGTGCCAGCAGTTTGGCTGATCAAGAGACCCAGTACTTC
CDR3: CASSLADQETQYF

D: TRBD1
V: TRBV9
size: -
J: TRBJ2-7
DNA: TGTGCCAGCAGCGTAGGGGGACAGGGGTTTTACGAGCAGTACTTC
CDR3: CASSVGGQGFYEQYF

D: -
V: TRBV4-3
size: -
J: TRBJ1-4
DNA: TGCGCCAGCAGCCAAGGCACGGGAATATCAGAAAAACTGTTTTTT
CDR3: CASSQGTGISEKLFF

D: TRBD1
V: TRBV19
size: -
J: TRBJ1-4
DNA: TGTGCCAGTAGTTTGACAGGGTTAAATGAAAAACTGTTTTTT
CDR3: CASSLTGLNEKLFF

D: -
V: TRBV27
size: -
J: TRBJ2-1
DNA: TGTGCCAGCAGTTTGTTACTTCCGGGGAATGAGCAGTTCTTC
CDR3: CASSLLLPGNEQFF

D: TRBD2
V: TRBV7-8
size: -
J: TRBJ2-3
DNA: TGTGCCAGCAGCCCGACTAGCGGATTACCCACAGATACGCAGTATTTT
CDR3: CASSPTSGLPTDTQYF

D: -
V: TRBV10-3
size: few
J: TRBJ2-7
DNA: TGTGCCATCACCAGGGGCAACGACGAGCAGTACTTC
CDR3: CAITRGNDEQYF